The T cell receptor beta chain described here comes from a study of control samples from healthy donors and cancer patients (dated by TCRdb to about 2020). Library preparation employed the immunoSEQ multiplex PCR assay. The source is immuneACCESS, and TCRdb retained only in-frame sequences with V and J called. Part of the clones is not carried over; for the studies checked, unresolved V genes explain less than half of this, and the remainder is unexplained. For this sample there are tens of thousands of clones; approximately 89% appear just once. Clones ranked in the top ten supply roughly 1.4% of the sample. As for this clone: What this receptor recognizes is not known. Base qualities are not provided; no much larger clone lies one nucleotide away.

Taken from cysteine to phenylalanine, the CDR3 has 16 residues. The only DNA kept is the CDR3, 48 bases in frame from the first base. Trimming takes 2 bases from V and 4 bases from J, and the germline ends sit 12 bases apart. The germline V gene specifies SGHTA as CDR1 and FQGNSA as CDR2. This clonotype originated in a man aged 35 to 55 with colorectal cancer. Material: PBMCs. Recombination joined TRBV7-2 with TRBJ2-6; the D gene is unclear. The nucleotides read TGTGCCAGCAGCTTAAGCGCGGCAACCGGGGCCAACGTCCTGACTTTC. The translation is CASSLSAATGANVLTF.